In this sample, the clone carrying this T cell receptor beta chain turned up once. No antigen is known for it. The data stem from a study of OX40 agonist ivuxolimab in advanced cancers. Study-level points and caveats: The average count of expanded clones was higher among CD8+ T cells than among CD4+.

The ends lost 5 bases at V and 8 bases at J; junction bases unmatched: 3. This CDR3 has 14 amino acids. Germline V gene data show CDR1 as PRHDT and CDR2 as FYEKMQ (reference sequence). TCRdb's table, derived via immunoSEQ multiplex PCR, lists solely in-frame clones and lacks some. This sample has about 35,000 clones, with under 90% found just once. This sequence was found in an adult with an advanced solid tumor such as melanoma, head and neck, liver or kidney cancer. This sequence joins TRBV13 and TRBJ2-1; 13 nucleotides line up with TRBD2. Sequences were derived from CD4+ or CD8+ T cells sorted from blood, sampled in a trial of the OX40 agonist ivuxolimab. This CDR3 reads CASSRLAGGDEQFF. The DNA of the CDR3 is TGTGCCAGCAGCAGACTAGCGGGAGGAGATGAGCAGTTCTTC.